The next 32 T cell receptor beta chains were all read from a single sample in a study of blood T cell repertoires in COVID-19. Profiled with immunoSEQ multiplex PCR; TCRdb holds only in-frame clones, not every one. The data show a few hundred thousand clones, 85% to 90% seen once. The sample consisted of PBMCs or T cells enriched from blood (not recorded which). These receptors were collected from a woman between 45 and 65 years old in a cohort exposed to, infected with or recovered from COVID-19 (not recorded which).

The rearrangement links TRBV10-1 to TRBJ2-7; 9 bases map to TRBD1. V shed 7 bases and J 6 bases; nucleotides not matched to a gene: 10. The V gene's germline CDR1 is WNHNN and CDR2 SYGVQD (reference sequence). This CDR3 spans 14 amino acids. In DNA, the CDR3 is TGCGCCAGCACCCCAGGACAGGGGCTCAGCGAGCAGTACTTC. Protein sequence: CASTPGQGLSEQYF.

The chain recombines TRBV6-5 with TRBJ1-4; D uncertain. Per the germline V gene, CDR1 is MNHEY and CDR2 is SVGAGI. V was clipped by 6 bases and J by 6 bases, with 17 bases between them. The CDR3 sequence is 15 residues long. For the CDR3, the DNA is TGTGCCAGCAGGAACGGAGGGATCGGGGATGAAAAACTGTTTTTT. Translated, it gives CASRNGGIGDEKLFF.

CDR3 bases: TGCGCCAGCAGCACCAAGCTCCGCTCCTATAATTCACCCCTCCACTTT. The encoded protein is CASSTKLRSYNSPLHF. This sequence joins TRBV4-3 and TRBJ1-6; D unresolved. V shed 5 bases and J shed 0 bases, with 11 bases lying between them. This CDR3 is 16 amino acids long. Germline V lookup: CDR1 LGHNA, CDR2 YSLEER.

The J gene is TRBJ1-6, the V gene TRBV5-1; 8 nucleotides agree with TRBD1. The CDR3 is made up of 15 amino acids. CDR1 and CDR2 (germline): SGHRS, YFSETQ. V was clipped by 4 bases and J by 8 bases; unmatched bases: 8. CDR3 protein: CASSHVDRGDSPLHF. CDR3 nucleotide sequence: TGCGCCAGCAGCCACGTAGACAGGGGAGATTCACCCCTCCACTTT.

The V gene is TRBV28, the J gene TRBJ2-7; the D gene is possibly TRBD1 (5 bases). CDR1 is MDHEN and CDR2 is SYDVKM in the germline V gene. The CDR3 sequence is 12 residues long. With 6 bases removed from V and 6 bases from J, the gap between germline ends came to 12 bases. The CDR3 DNA is TGTGCCAGCAGCCAGACAGCGCGCGAGCAGTACTTC. It yields the protein CASSQTAREQYF. Full variable domain (remainder filled in from reference TRBV28 and TRBJ2-7): DVKVTQSSRYLVKRTGEKVFLECVQDMDHENMFWYRQDPGLGLRLIYFSYDVKMKEKGDIPEGYSVSREKKERFSLILESASTNQTSMYLCASSQTAREQYFGPGTRLTVT.

V usage is TRBV7-8 and J usage is TRBJ1-5; TRBD1 agrees at 8 bases. CDR3 length: 14 residues. Germline V gene sequence: CDR1 SGHVS, CDR2 FQNEAQ. The V segment lost 3 bases and the J segment 4 bases; nucleotides outside the gene matches: 2. This CDR3 reads CASSFDRGNQPQHF. The CDR3 DNA sequence: TGTGCCAGCAGCTTCGACAGGGGAAATCAGCCCCAGCATTTT. Looking up the rest from reference TRBV7-8 and TRBJ1-5 gives the full variable domain: GAGVSQSPRYKVAKRGQDVALRCDPISGHVSLFWYQQALGQGPEFLTYFQNEAQLDKSGLPSDRFFAERPEGSVSTLKIQRTQQEDSAVYLCASSFDRGNQPQHFGDGTRLSIL.

The J gene is TRBJ2-2, the V gene TRBV5-1, with TRBD2 identical over 7 bases. The trim removed 5 bases at V and 5 bases at J, leaving 3 bases unmatched. This CDR3 has 13 amino acids. From germline, CDR1 is SGHRS and CDR2 YFSETQ. DNA for the CDR3: TGCGCCAGCAGGGCGGGGGAGACCGGGGAGCTGTTTTTT. This sequence encodes CASRAGETGELFF.

Concerning this clone: This CDR3 is also generated by other DNA sequences in the sample. The chain is built from TRBV30 and TRBJ1-6; D may be TRBD1 (6 bases). This CDR3 comprises 13 residues. Germline V gene sequence: CDR1 GTSNPN, CDR2 SVGIG (reference sequence). V was shortened by 0 bases and J by 7 bases, with 7 bases between the two germline ends. CDR3 DNA: TGTGCCTGGAGTGTAAGGGGGAATTCACCCCTCCACTTT. It codes for CAWSVRGNSPLHF.

V usage is TRBV29-1 and J usage is TRBJ1-2, with a tentative D call TRBD1 (6 bases). The V end was cut by 7 bases, the J end by 4 bases, with 10 bases between. This CDR3 comprises 11 residues. The germline V gene encodes CDR1 SQVTM and CDR2 ANQGSEA. DNA for the CDR3: TGCAGCGGAGGGGGTAGCTATGGCTACACCTTC. It encodes CSGGGSYGYTF.

The chain is built from TRBV19 and TRBJ1-1, with a possible D match to TRBD1 (6 bases). There are 13 residues in the CDR3. Germline CDR1 and CDR2: LNHDA and SQIVND (reference sequence). With 8 bases removed from V and 0 bases from J, the gap between germline ends came to 10 bases. CDR3 sequence reads: CASGGQLNTEAFF. The CDR3 nucleotides read TGTGCCAGTGGCGGACAGCTGAACACTGAAGCTTTCTTT.

The chain is built from TRBV5-1 and TRBJ2-2; the D is unclear. This CDR3 contains 13 residues. The ends were cut back, 0 bases at V and 7 bases at J, with 7 bases in the middle. Germline V lookup: CDR1 SGHRS, CDR2 YFSETQ. The CDR3 loop is CASSLDPGGELFF. The CDR3 nucleotides read TGCGCCAGCAGCTTGGATCCGGGCGGGGAGCTGTTTTTT.

This sequence joins TRBV7-3 and TRBJ2-2; D is possibly TRBD1 (5 bases). V lost 4 bases, J lost 2 bases, and 14 bases lay in between. Looked up from germline, CDR1 is SGHTA and CDR2 is FQGTGA. This CDR3 has 16 residues. CDR3 sequence: CASSSGRTLNTGELFF. The CDR3 DNA sequence: TGTGCCAGCAGCTCCGGGCGGACATTAAACACCGGGGAGCTGTTTTTT.

This chain links TRBV4-1 with TRBJ1-6, with 7 bases matching TRBD1. The CDR3 contains 15 residues. Germline V gene sequence: CDR1 MGHRA, CDR2 YSYEKL. V lost 4 bases and J lost 7; bases outside the gene matches: 7. The CDR3 here is CASSPQTGQNSPLHF. The DNA for the CDR3 is TGCGCCAGCAGCCCACAGACAGGGCAGAATTCACCCCTCCACTTT.

The chain joins TRBV5-6 to TRBJ2-7; D might be TRBD2 (5 bases). CDR3 length equals 18 residues. V shed 0 bases and J shed 2 bases, with 21 bases lying between them. Germline-derived CDR1 and CDR2 are SGHDT and YYEEEE. The CDR3 DNA reads as TGTGCCAGCAGCTTGGCCTTCATACCAGGACTGAGAGCCTACGAGCAGTACTTC. Its translation: CASSLAFIPGLRAYEQYF.

This clone was counted between two and nine times. The chain carries TRBV20-1 and TRBJ2-7; TRBD1 might be the D (6 bases). Germline assignment: CDR1 DFQATT and CDR2 SNEGSKA (reference sequence). CDR3 size: 11 residues. Trimming stripped 5 bases from V and 6 bases from J, with 11 bases between. CDR3: CSAPRTVEQYF. CDR3 coding DNA: TGCAGTGCTCCTCGGACAGTCGAGCAGTACTTC.

The chain carries TRBV7-6 and TRBJ2-2; 9 nucleotides match TRBD2. CDR3 size: 16 residues. V shed 6 bases, J shed 8 bases, and the junction held 13 bases outside the gene matches. The germline gives CDR1 SGHVS, CDR2 FNYEAQ. CDR3 amino acids: CASRTSGPVGAGELFF. CDR3 nucleotides: TGTGCCAGCAGGACTAGCGGTCCCGTAGGAGCGGGGGAGCTGTTTTTT.

This chain links TRBV24-1 with TRBJ2-2, with no clear D. Trimming removed 2 bases from V and 3 bases from J, with 9 bases in between. Germline V gene sequence: CDR1 KGHDR, CDR2 SFDVKD. The CDR3 runs to 15 residues. CDR3 protein: CATSDSTIDTGELFF. CDR3 nucleotide sequence: TGTGCCACCAGTGATTCTACCATAGACACCGGGGAGCTGTTTTTT.

The CDR3 spells CATSRIPGPDQPQHF. The CDR3, as DNA: TGTGCCACCAGCAGGATACCGGGTCCCGATCAGCCCCAGCATTTT. The chain uses TRBV15 and TRBJ1-5; D gene ambiguous. V was clipped by 3 bases and J by 5 bases, with 14 bases between them. The germline CDR1 and CDR2 sequences are LNHNV and YYDKDF (reference sequence). The CDR3 is made up of 15 amino acids.

The chain joins TRBV4-3 to TRBJ2-1; no definite D call. The CDR3 length is 13 residues. Germline loops: CDR1 LGHNA, CDR2 YSLEER. V lost 0 bases to trimming and J lost 3 bases, with 3 bases between them. CDR3 coding DNA: TGCGCCAGCAGCCAAGACAGCTACAATGAGCAGTTCTTC. Translation gives CASSQDSYNEQFF.

The chain carries TRBV11-3 and TRBJ1-1; no clear D. Germline V gene data show CDR1 as SGHNT and CDR2 as YENEEA. V lost 0 bases and J lost 2, with 4 bases in between. The CDR3 consists of 13 residues. Here the CDR3 DNA reads TGTGCCAGCAGCTTAGAGTCTAACACTGAAGCTTTCTTT. This gives the protein CASSLESNTEAFF.

This clone was seen a single time. V is TRBV5-1 and J is TRBJ1-6; TRBD1 aligns across 7 bases. The junction had 7 bases not matched to a gene; V was cut back by 4 bases and J by 6 bases. Germline loops: CDR1 SGHRS, CDR2 YFSETQ. The CDR3 loop spans 15 amino acids. The CDR3 sequence is CASSETGDSNSPLHF. The DNA for the CDR3 is TGCGCCAGCAGCGAAACAGGGGATTCTAATTCACCCCTCCACTTT.

Only one count was recorded for this clone. The CDR3 protein is CASSQGALQGYEQYF. DNA for the CDR3: TGTGCCAGCAGCCAAGGAGCATTACAGGGCTACGAGCAGTACTTC. This chain joins TRBV3-1 (or the pseudogene TRBV3-2) and TRBJ2-7, with a weak D call TRBD1 (6 bases). V was clipped by 1 base and J by 3 bases, with 13 bases between them. CDR3 length: 15 amino acids. Germline V gene data show CDR1 as LGHDT and CDR2 as YNNKEL (reference sequence).

Regarding this clone: The sample contains more than one DNA sequence encoding this CDR3. The J gene is TRBJ2-7, the V gene TRBV7-3, with 10 bases aligning to TRBD2. Per the germline V gene, CDR1 is SGHTA and CDR2 is FQGTGA. The CDR3 is 13 amino acids. After removal of 4 bases from V and 3 bases from J, the junction contained 0 bases not matched to a gene. The CDR3 DNA reads TGTGCCAGCAGCTCTAGCGGGGGCTACGAGCAGTACTTC. Protein product: CASSSSGGYEQYF.

The chain is built from TRBV2 and TRBJ1-5; D gene uncertain. Trimming shortened V by 1 base and J by 6 bases, and 4 bases separated the two germline ends. Per the germline V gene, CDR1 is SNHLY and CDR2 is FYNNEI. This CDR3 is 12 amino acids long. The chain's CDR3 is CASSEGSQPQHF. CDR3 DNA sequence: TGTGCCAGCAGTGAAGGGAGTCAGCCCCAGCATTTT. Combining the CDR3 with reference TRBV2 and TRBJ1-5 gives the whole variable domain EPEVTQTPSHQVTQMGQEVILRCVPISNHLYFYWYRQILGQKVEFLVSFYNNEISEKSEIFDDQFSVERPDGSNFTLKIRSTKLEDSAMYFCASSEGSQPQHFGDGTRLSIL.

The V call is TRBV9, the J call TRBJ1-1; D possibly corresponds to TRBD1 (5 bases). Trimming removed 4 bases at V and 0 bases at J, with 13 bases between. The germline CDR1 and CDR2 sequences are SGDLS and YYNGEE. The CDR3 consists of 15 residues. The CDR3: CASSSRTNMNTEAFF. CDR3 coding DNA: TGTGCCAGCAGCTCCCGGACAAACATGAACACTGAAGCTTTCTTT. Using reference TRBV9 and TRBJ1-1 for the parts outside the CDR3, the full variable domain is DSGVTQTPKHLITATGQRVTLRCSPRSGDLSVYWYQQSLDQGLQFLIQYYNGEERAKGNILERFSAQQFPDLHSELNLSSLELGDSALYFCASSSRTNMNTEAFFGQGTRLTVV.

The chain employs TRBV19 and TRBJ1-1; 8 bases are a match to TRBD1. Germline V lookup: CDR1 LNHDA, CDR2 SQIVND (reference sequence). Trimming cost V 6 bases and J 4 bases; bases outside gene matches: 4. CDR3 size: 13 residues. The DNA for the CDR3 is TGTGCCAGTAGCGACAGGGGCGGCACTGAAGCTTTCTTT. This gives the protein CASSDRGGTEAFF.

The chain combines TRBV7-9 with TRBJ2-7; tentative D call: TRBD1 (5 bases). The germline V gene encodes CDR1 SEHNR and CDR2 FQNEAQ (reference sequence). The CDR3 length is 13 residues. V shed 7 bases and J shed 2 bases, with 12 bases lying between them. DNA for the CDR3: TGTGCCAGCAACCTGGACACAGCCTACGAGCAGTACTTC. It is translated as CASNLDTAYEQYF.

The chain uses TRBV5-1 and TRBJ1-5; 7 nucleotides agree with TRBD1. Germline assignment: CDR1 SGHRS and CDR2 YFSETQ. V gave up 4 bases and J gave up 1 base; unmatched junction bases: 2. The CDR3 is 14 residues long. The CDR3 DNA sequence: TGCGCCAGCAGCATGGGACAGAGCAATCAGCCCCAGCATTTT. This codes for CASSMGQSNQPQHF.

This clone showed up just a few times. This sequence joins TRBV13 and TRBJ2-7, with 7 bases aligning to TRBD1. V gave up 3 bases and J gave up 4 bases; unmatched junction bases: 9. Germline values: CDR1 PRHDT, CDR2 FYEKMQ (reference sequence). This CDR3 spans 15 amino acids. CDR3 region: CASSFRQGPAYEQYF. The CDR3 DNA is TGTGCCAGCAGCTTCCGACAGGGCCCTGCGTACGAGCAGTACTTC.

The CDR3 bases are TGTGCCAGCAGCTTCTCACAGGGGGGGAGTCGCGATGGCTACACCTTC. This codes for CASSFSQGGSRDGYTF. This rearrangement joins TRBV5-5 to TRBJ1-2; 8 nucleotides line up with TRBD1. Trimming cost V 2 bases and J 6 bases; bases outside gene matches: 12. The CDR3 is made up of 16 amino acids. Germline lookup yields CDR1 SGHKS and CDR2 YYEKEE (reference sequence).

The chain couples TRBV7-2 to TRBJ2-7; 7 positions match TRBD1. This CDR3 comprises 15 residues. CDR1 is SGHTA, CDR2 FQGNSA, per germline. Trimming at V came to 2 bases and at J to 3 bases, leaving 7 bases not matched to a gene. In nucleotides, the CDR3 is TGTGCCAGCAGCTTAAAAGGACAGGTCAGCTACGAGCAGTACTTC. Residues: CASSLKGQVSYEQYF.

A few counts support this clone. V is TRBV7-2 and J is TRBJ1-3, with D unclear. The germline gives CDR1 SGHTA, CDR2 FQGNSA. There are 15 residues in the CDR3. The V gene lost 6 bases and the J gene lost 0 bases, with 12 bases spanning the gap. The CDR3 DNA is TGTGCCAGCAGGTACGACACCACCTCTGGAAACACCATATATTTT. Residues: CASRYDTTSGNTIYF.